The 22 T cell receptor beta chains below were found in one sample sequenced in a study of blood T cells in healthy people across ages. Using a J-beta primer mix together with a sample-barcoded 5' primer, a second PCR was run for about 6 to 11 cycles. TCRdb re-called the 5' RACE reads with MiXCR, one entry per CDR3 protein. The table records about a million distinct CDR3 sequences, approximately 49% of them present only once. Sequences were obtained from blood. Source of these receptors: a man in his thirties or forties in good health.

This chain connects TRBV20-1 to TRBJ1-1; D possibly corresponds to TRBD1 (5 bases). This CDR3 spans 10 amino acids. The germline V gene has CDR1 DFQATT and CDR2 SNEGSKA (reference sequence). The V gene lost 3 bases and the J gene lost 7 bases, with 6 bases spanning the gap. The CDR3 bases are TGCAGTGCTAGTACAGGTGAAGCTTTCTTT. Translating gives CSASTGEAFF.

This clonotype occurred once. The chain carries TRBV20-1 and TRBJ2-3, with 7 bases aligning to TRBD2. Trimming cost V 0 bases and J 3 bases; bases outside gene matches: 6. This CDR3 comprises 15 residues. CDR1 DFQATT and CDR2 SNEGSKA come from the germline V gene (reference sequence). CDR3 sequence: CSARDAQGGTDTQYF. CDR3 sequence (DNA): TGCAGTGCTAGAGATGCCCAGGGAGGGACAGATACGCAGTATTTT.

This chain links TRBV2 with TRBJ2-7; 9 bases are a match to TRBD2. J was trimmed by 5 bases and V by 5 bases; bases with no gene match: 10. Germline CDR1 is SNHLY and CDR2 is FYNNEI. The CDR3 consists of 15 residues. CDR3 nucleotide sequence: TGTGCCAGCAGTCCCCCAGGAGCGGGGGGCCACGAGCAGTACTTC. Its translation: CASSPPGAGGHEQYF.

The sample holds one count of this clonotype. The chain joins TRBV7-3 to TRBJ1-4; 8 bases are a match to TRBD1. CDR1 is SGHTA and CDR2 is FQGTGA in the germline V gene. The trim removed 6 bases at V and 8 bases at J, leaving 20 bases unmatched. This CDR3 spans 18 amino acids. The chain's CDR3 is CASSLLDRVDGVNEKLFF. The CDR3 region has the DNA TGTGCCAGCAGTTTACTGGACAGGGTGGACGGGGTGAACGAAAAACTGTTTTTT.

A few counts support this clonotype. The chain carries TRBV15 and TRBJ2-1, with TRBD2 matching over 9 bases. Trimming removed 8 bases from V and 4 bases from J; junction bases left unmatched: 3. This CDR3 has 13 residues. Germline lookup yields CDR1 LNHNV and CDR2 YYDKDF (reference sequence). Here the CDR3 DNA reads TGTGCCACCCGGGCGGGAGGGTACAATGAGCAGTTCTTC. As protein: CATRAGGYNEQFF.

The CDR3 DNA reads as TGCGCCAGCAGCTCCCTGGGCGCTAGAGGGGTTCCCGCGAACACCGGGGAGCTGTTTTTT. Translated, it gives CASSSLGARGVPANTGELFF. The chain recombines TRBV5-1 with TRBJ2-2; D possibly matches TRBD1 or TRBD2 (5 bases each). Per the germline V gene, CDR1 is SGHRS and CDR2 is YFSETQ. V was cut by 3 bases and J by 0 bases, with 24 bases left in between. The CDR3 loop spans 20 amino acids.

The V call is TRBV6-2 or TRBV6-3, the J call TRBJ2-5; 7 nucleotides line up with TRBD2. Germline V CDR1 and CDR2: MNHEY, SVGEGT. The CDR3 is made up of 13 amino acids. The ends lost 6 bases at V and 7 bases at J; junction bases unmatched: 8. The CDR3 loop reads CASSHGLEGTQYF. DNA of the CDR3: TGTGCCAGCAGCCACGGACTAGAGGGGACCCAGTACTTC.

The rearrangement uses TRBV6-1 and TRBJ2-1; 10 bases line up with TRBD2. The germline gives CDR1 MNHNS, CDR2 SASEGT. The CDR3 is made up of 15 amino acids. Unmatched junction bases numbered 4, after V lost 2 bases and J lost 6 bases. Here the CDR3 DNA reads TGTGCCAGCAGTGAACTAGCGGGAGTTCCCAATGAGCAGTTCTTC. Translation: CASSELAGVPNEQFF.

The V gene is TRBV20-1, the J gene TRBJ1-2, with D possibly TRBD1 on 5 matching bases. The germline V gene encodes CDR1 DFQATT and CDR2 SNEGSKA (reference sequence). V shed 4 bases and J shed 2 bases, with 17 bases lying between them. This CDR3 is 15 amino acids long. CDR3 amino acids: CSAIGGDSANYGYTF. CDR3 DNA sequence: TGCAGTGCTATAGGAGGTGACAGTGCGAACTATGGCTACACCTTC.

This chain links TRBV4-3 with TRBJ1-1, with D uncertain. V dropped 1 base and J dropped 8 bases, with 11 bases sitting between them. The CDR3 totals 13 residues. Germline CDR1 LGHNA, CDR2 YSLEER. CDR3 sequence: CASSQVQKGEAFF. The DNA of the CDR3 is TGCGCCAGCAGCCAAGTCCAGAAAGGGGAAGCTTTCTTT.

The sample holds a few counts of this clonotype. The CDR3 nucleotides are TGTGCCAGCAGCCAAGAGGCCCCGGCCGGTGGCGTGCAGTACTTC. It translates to CASSQEAPAGGVQYF. The chain has TRBV4-2 and TRBJ2-7; D is ambiguous. With 0 bases removed from V and 9 bases from J, the gap between germline ends came to 18 bases. Germline V lookup: CDR1 LGHNA, CDR2 YNFKEQ. The CDR3 runs 15 residues.

J is TRBJ2-7 and V is TRBV20-1; D could derive from TRBD1 or TRBD2 (6 bases each). This CDR3 spans 15 amino acids. Deletions cut 6 bases from V and 3 bases from J, with 21 bases between. In germline, CDR1 is DFQATT, CDR2 SNEGSKA (reference sequence). The DNA for the CDR3 is TGCAGTGCCCGAGACGTGGGGGCTAGCGACTACGAGCAGTACTTC. Encoded protein: CSARDVGASDYEQYF.

Comments on this clonotype: This may arise from a read error, as a much more abundant clone is one base away. For the CDR3, the DNA is TGTGCCAGCAGCTTAGGAGGGACGTTGTATTACGATGAGCAGTTCTTC. Translated: CASSLGGTLYYDEQFF. The chain combines TRBV7-9 with TRBJ2-1, with D perhaps being TRBD1 or TRBD2 (5 bases each). In germline, CDR1 is SEHNR, CDR2 FQNEAQ (reference sequence). The ends were cut back, 1 base at V and 8 bases at J, with 18 bases in the middle. The CDR3 consists of 16 residues.

Regarding this clonotype: A much larger clone lies one base from this, so it may be a read error. The chain carries TRBV6-1 and TRBJ2-1, with 8 bases lining up with TRBD2. Near its end, the DNA agrees better with TRBJ2-7, so the J call may be wrong. The CDR3 extends over 15 amino acids. From germline, CDR1 is MNHNS and CDR2 SASEGT. The DNA for the CDR3 is TGTGCCAGCAGTGAAGGGAACGGGGGGGCTTATGAGCAGTACTTC. Its protein is CASSEGNGGAYEQYF.

V usage is TRBV27 and J usage is TRBJ1-5; 8 bases align to TRBD1. CDR1 and CDR2 (germline): MNHEY, SMNVEV (reference sequence). The ends lost 3 bases at V and 2 bases at J; junction bases unmatched: 9. The CDR3 has 17 residues. CDR3 in DNA: TGTGCCAGCAGTTTCTCCGGCCTACAGGGGGGCAATCAGCCCCAGCATTTT. It specifies CASSFSGLQGGNQPQHF.

In this sample, this clonotype turned up a few times. The V call is TRBV27, the J call TRBJ2-7; 7 bases map to TRBD1. The J segment lost 4 bases and the V segment lost 4 bases, leaving 7 bases of the junction unmatched. This CDR3 has 14 residues. Germline V gene sequence: CDR1 MNHEY, CDR2 SMNVEV (reference sequence). Written as DNA, the CDR3 is TGTGCCAGCAGTTGGACAGGAGGTCCTTACGAGCAGTACTTC. This sequence encodes CASSWTGGPYEQYF.

This clonotype was seen a handful of times. This chain uses TRBV6-2 or TRBV6-3 with TRBJ2-4, with TRBD1 matching over 7 bases. CDR1 is MNHEY, CDR2 SVGEGT, per germline. The trim removed 2 bases at V and 3 bases at J, leaving 4 bases unmatched. The CDR3 covers 15 residues. The CDR3 sequence: CASSYGTALKNIQYF. CDR3 nucleotides: TGTGCCAGCAGTTACGGGACAGCTCTCAAAAACATTCAGTACTTC.

The chain combines TRBV2 with TRBJ2-1; TRBD2 agrees at 8 bases. Germline loops: CDR1 SNHLY, CDR2 FYNNEI. This CDR3 spans 15 amino acids. Trimming cost V 8 bases and J 6 bases; bases outside gene matches: 12. CDR3 nucleotides: TGTGCCAGCGTGTGTGAGACTAGCGTCGGCAATGAGCAGTTCTTC. This encodes CASVCETSVGNEQFF.

In this sample, this clonotype turned up a few times. The chain joins TRBV4-1 to TRBJ1-5, with D perhaps matching TRBD1 (5 bases). V shed 0 bases and J shed 10 bases, with 13 bases lying between them. Looked up from germline, CDR1 is MGHRA and CDR2 is YSYEKL. This CDR3 is built from 14 residues. The CDR3 DNA reads as TGCGCCAGCAGCCAAGAAGGGGCATTTTTTCCCCAGCATTTT. Translated: CASSQEGAFFPQHF.

This chain joins TRBV20-1 and TRBJ2-4; tentatively, D is TRBD1 or TRBD2 (5 bases each). The DNA end lines up better with TRBJ2-5; the J call may be wrong. The CDR3 sequence is 14 residues long. Germline CDR1 reads DFQATT; CDR2 reads SNEGSKA (reference sequence). This CDR3 reads CSARGLTSIETQYF. CDR3 bases: TGCAGTGCTAGGGGGCTAACTAGTATCGAGACCCAGTACTTC.

The gene calls are TRBV4-1 and TRBJ1-1; TRBD1 matches at 7 bases. The ends lost 1 base at V and 3 bases at J; junction bases unmatched: 5. The CDR3 has 15 amino acids. Germline CDR1 MGHRA, CDR2 YSYEKL. This chain's CDR3 is CASSQVGQGDTEAFF. The CDR3 coding sequence is TGCGCCAGCAGCCAAGTCGGGCAGGGGGACACTGAAGCTTTCTTT.

The chain joins TRBV27 to TRBJ2-1, with D hard to call. Germline CDR1 is MNHEY and CDR2 is SMNVEV (reference sequence). The CDR3 loop spans 15 amino acids. V dropped 5 bases and J dropped 1 base, with 12 bases sitting between them. The CDR3 here is CASSKLQGSYNEQFF. CDR3 nucleotide sequence: TGTGCCAGCAGTAAATTACAAGGGTCCTACAATGAGCAGTTCTTC.